These 32 T cell receptor beta chains originate from one sample sequenced in a study of cytomegalovirus exposure and HLA in healthy donors. This PCR relied on a set of 60 Vbeta primers and 13 Jbeta primers. Here immunoSEQ multiplex PCR was the method, and the copy in TCRdb shows in-frame clones only, minus some. The profile shows 150,000 to 180,000 clones, about 85% of them singletons. The sample consisted of PBMCs. The source is a woman between 18 and 29 years old in good health and CMV-seronegative.

V usage is TRBV6-6 and J usage is TRBJ2-1, with no clear D. The germline CDR1 and CDR2 sequences are MNHNY and SVGAGI (reference sequence). The ends were cut back, 9 bases at V and 4 bases at J, with 13 bases in the middle. This CDR3 has 13 residues. CDR3 bases: TGTGCCAGTCAAGTGGGCCCTTACAATGAGCAGTTCTTC. This sequence encodes CASQVGPYNEQFF.

This chain joins TRBV6-5 and TRBJ1-1, with D possibly being TRBD1 (6 bases). Germline V lookup: CDR1 MNHEY, CDR2 SVGAGI. This CDR3 has 12 residues. Trimming took off 6 bases at V and 6 bases at J, with 11 bases between the two ends. The CDR3 loop reads CASSPRGAEAFF. The CDR3 DNA reads TGTGCCAGCAGCCCCAGGGGTGCTGAAGCTTTCTTT.

This chain joins TRBV4-1 and TRBJ2-2; 10 positions match TRBD2. V trimming: 8 bases; J trimming: 3 bases; junction bases outside the gene matches: 12. The CDR3 extends over 17 amino acids. Germline values: CDR1 MGHRA, CDR2 YSYEKL. CDR3: CASAFSSGSRDTGELFF. In DNA form, the CDR3 reads TGCGCCAGCGCGTTTTCTAGCGGGAGTCGGGACACCGGGGAGCTGTTTTTT.

This clone was picked up one time. The gene calls are TRBV7-2 and TRBJ1-6; D call uncertain. CDR3 length equals 15 residues. From germline, CDR1 is SGHTA and CDR2 FQGNSA. Trimming took off 7 bases at V and 0 bases at J, with 10 bases between the two ends. As DNA, the CDR3 is TGTGCCAGCATCCCGTTTAGCTCCTATAATTCACCCCTCCACTTT. Encoded protein: CASIPFSSYNSPLHF.

The V gene is TRBV5-5, the J gene TRBJ1-4; 10 nucleotides line up with TRBD1. Germline lookup yields CDR1 SGHKS and CDR2 YYEKEE (reference sequence). The CDR3 totals 14 residues. V lost 4 bases and J lost 5; bases outside the gene matches: 2. DNA of the CDR3: TGTGCCAGCAGCCCGGGACAGGGGAATGAAAAACTGTTTTTT. This encodes CASSPGQGNEKLFF.

The chain links TRBV15 to TRBJ1-4; no reliable D call. The CDR3 covers 15 residues. V lost 2 bases to trimming and J lost 6 bases, with 13 bases between them. CDR1 is LNHNV and CDR2 is YYDKDF in the germline V gene (reference sequence). The DNA of the CDR3 is TGTGCCACCAGCAGACAAGACTCGAGGGATGAAAAACTGTTTTTT. Translating gives CATSRQDSRDEKLFF.

The genes are TRBV7-3 and TRBJ2-2, with D perhaps matching TRBD2 (6 bases). The ends were cut back, 8 bases at V and 6 bases at J, with 19 bases in the middle. This CDR3 has 15 residues. From germline, CDR1 is SGHTA and CDR2 FQGTGA. The CDR3 reads CASGSGGTRSGELFF. In DNA form, the CDR3 reads TGTGCCAGCGGCTCCGGCGGGACGCGTTCCGGGGAGCTGTTTTTT. Full variable domain (remainder filled in from reference TRBV7-3 and TRBJ2-2): GAGVSQTPSNKVTEKGKYVELRCDPISGHTALYWYRQSLGQGPEFLIYFQGTGAADDSGLPNDRFFAVRPEGSVSTLKIQRTERGDSAVYLCASGSGGTRSGELFFGEGSRLTVL.

The chain uses TRBV5-1 and TRBJ2-7; D unclear. The V gene lost 0 bases and the J gene lost 0 bases, with 10 bases spanning the gap. The CDR3 sequence is 15 residues long. Germline V gene data show CDR1 as SGHRS and CDR2 as YFSETQ. The CDR3 DNA reads TGCGCCAGCAGCTTGGCCGAGGCTAGCTCCTACGAGCAGTACTTC. Translated: CASSLAEASSYEQYF.

The chain is built from TRBV28 and TRBJ2-1; 8 nucleotides line up with TRBD2. Germline-derived CDR1 and CDR2 are MDHEN and SYDVKM. Trimming took 6 bases from V and 3 from J; bases not matched to a gene: 13. The CDR3 has 17 amino acids. Written as DNA, the CDR3 is TGTGCCAGCAGCCCCCCCGTTGGACTAGCCTTCTACAATGAGCAGTTCTTC. Protein product: CASSPPVGLAFYNEQFF.

The chain has TRBV6-1 and TRBJ2-7, with a possible D match to TRBD1 (6 bases). Trimming pared 8 bases from V and 4 bases from J, leaving 15 bases between. This CDR3 is built from 13 residues. Germline V gene lookup returns CDR1 MNHNS and CDR2 SASEGT. The CDR3 here is CASVELGAYEQYF. CDR3 DNA sequence: TGTGCCAGCGTTGAGCTGGGGGCTTACGAGCAGTACTTC.

The rearrangement links TRBV27 to TRBJ1-2, with D possibly matching TRBD1 (5 bases). In germline, CDR1 is MNHEY, CDR2 SMNVEV (reference sequence). V lost 3 bases and J 8 bases, leaving 16 bases between the germline ends. The CDR3 covers 14 residues. The CDR3 bases are TGTGCCAGCAGTTTTTCCCTCAGGGCCGTGGGCTACACCTTC. It is translated as CASSFSLRAVGYTF.

The chain uses TRBV5-1 and TRBJ2-2; 11 bases align to TRBD2. Germline loops: CDR1 SGHRS, CDR2 YFSETQ. The CDR3 has 16 amino acids. With 4 bases clipped from V and 3 bases from J, the junction kept 5 bases outside the gene matches. DNA for the CDR3: TGCGCCAGCAGCCTTACTAGCGGGGGACACACCGGGGAGCTGTTTTTT. Translation: CASSLTSGGHTGELFF.

V is TRBV19 and J is TRBJ2-1; D possibly corresponds to TRBD2 (6 bases). The CDR3 spans 18 residues. V lost 3 bases and J lost 0, with 18 bases in between. Germline loops: CDR1 LNHDA, CDR2 SQIVND (reference sequence). The CDR3 coding sequence is TGTGCCAGTAGTATGATTCTCGGCGGGACCCGCTCCTACAATGAGCAGTTCTTC. Amino acid sequence: CASSMILGGTRSYNEQFF. Complete variable domain (other parts from reference TRBV19 and TRBJ2-1): DGGITQSPKYLFRKEGQNVTLSCEQNLNHDAMYWYRQDPGQGLRLIYYSQIVNDFQKGDIAEGYSVSREKKESFPLTVTSAQKNPTAFYLCASSMILGGTRSYNEQFFGPGTRLTVL.

This clone was counted between two and nine times. J is TRBJ1-4 and V is TRBV7-9, with a possible D match to TRBD1 (6 bases). Germline CDR1 is SEHNR and CDR2 is FQNEAQ (reference sequence). The CDR3 runs 15 residues. Trimming cost V 1 base and J 6 bases, with 12 bases left between them. Here the CDR3 DNA reads TGTGCCAGCAGCTTAGAGGGGGTTTGGGATGAAAAACTGTTTTTT. Translating it yields CASSLEGVWDEKLFF.

V usage is TRBV6-5 and J usage is TRBJ2-5; D call uncertain. The DNA end is more similar to TRBJ2-7, so the J call may be wrong. The CDR3 totals 12 residues. Germline CDR1 MNHEY, CDR2 SVGAGI. The CDR3 bases are TGTGCCAGCGCCTCGGTCCCCTACGAGCAGTACTTC. Protein sequence: CASASVPYEQYF.

The chain recombines TRBV18 with TRBJ1-3, with D possibly TRBD1 on 6 matching bases. Per the germline V gene, CDR1 is KGHSH and CDR2 is LQKENI. The CDR3 is 14 amino acids. The germline V and J ends were trimmed by 2 bases and 6 bases, with 11 bases remaining between them. CDR3 residues: CASSPAGVANTIYF. In DNA, the CDR3 is TGTGCCAGCTCACCAGCAGGGGTGGCAAACACCATATATTTT. The whole variable domain, filled in from reference TRBV18 and TRBJ1-3, reads NAGVMQNPRHLVRRRGQEARLRCSPMKGHSHVYWYRQLPEEGLKFMVYLQKENIIDESGMPKERFSAEFPKEGPSILRIQQVVRGDSAAYFCASSPAGVANTIYFGEGSWLTVV.

This clone appeared once. The V and J genes are TRBV19 and TRBJ2-1; no definite D call. Per the germline V gene, CDR1 is LNHDA and CDR2 is SQIVND (reference sequence). Trimming removed 1 base from V and 6 bases from J, with 4 bases in between. CDR3 size: 12 residues. The DNA of the CDR3 is TGTGCCAGTAGTATAGTCGGCAATGAGCAGTTCTTC. Protein product: CASSIVGNEQFF.

The sample holds a few counts of this clone. The J gene is TRBJ1-3, the V gene TRBV7-2; no reliable D call. Trimming left V 1 base short and J 0 bases short, with 7 bases between. The CDR3 covers 15 residues. Germline V CDR1 and CDR2: SGHTA, FQGNSA. In DNA form, the CDR3 reads TGTGCCAGCAGCTTAGGAGCAAACTCTGGAAACACCATATATTTT. Protein: CASSLGANSGNTIYF.

This chain connects TRBV7-3 to TRBJ2-3; 15 nucleotides match TRBD2. This CDR3 is built from 18 residues. From germline, CDR1 is SGHTA and CDR2 FQGTGA. The ends lost 4 bases at V and 2 bases at J; junction bases unmatched: 7. Written as DNA, the CDR3 is TGTGCCAGCAGCTCGGGACTAGCGGGAGGACTGTACACAGATACGCAGTATTTT. This codes for CASSSGLAGGLYTDTQYF.

The J gene is TRBJ2-5, the V gene TRBV6-5; tentatively, D is TRBD2 (6 bases). CDR3 size: 13 residues. Trimming took off 8 bases at V and 5 bases at J, with 15 bases between the two ends. Germline V CDR1 and CDR2: MNHEY, SVGAGI. CDR3 coding DNA: TGTGCCAGCCGTAAATACCGGGGGGAGACCCAGTACTTC. Translated: CASRKYRGETQYF.

The rearrangement links TRBV28 to TRBJ1-5; a weak D match, TRBD1 (6 bases). CDR3 length: 18 residues. Trimming stripped 4 bases from V and 0 bases from J, with 19 bases between. CDR1 is MDHEN, CDR2 SYDVKM, per germline. As DNA, the CDR3 is TGTGCCAGCAGTTCAATTTACAGGGAAGGGAGTAGCAATCAGCCCCAGCATTTT. Translating gives CASSSIYREGSSNQPQHF.

This sequence joins TRBV7-7 and TRBJ2-5, with a weak D call TRBD1 (6 bases). CDR1 is SSHAT, CDR2 FNYEAQ, per germline (reference sequence). The CDR3 runs to 13 residues. Between the trimmed V and J ends, which lost 5 bases and 7 bases, there was a span of 14 bases. The chain's CDR3 is CASSPGLGGTQYF. DNA of the CDR3: TGTGCCAGCAGCCCAGGGTTAGGGGGGACCCAGTACTTC.

This clone was seen only once. The J gene is TRBJ1-5, the V gene TRBV27; D not resolved. The germline V gene encodes CDR1 MNHEY and CDR2 SMNVEV (reference sequence). The CDR3 is made up of 14 amino acids. Deletions cut 4 bases from V and 3 bases from J, with 10 bases between. The CDR3 nucleotides are TGTGCCAGCAGTTCCCACAGAGACAATCAGCCCCAGCATTTT. Protein: CASSSHRDNQPQHF.

V usage is TRBV10-1 and J usage is TRBJ2-1, with 9 bases identical to TRBD1. The CDR3 covers 14 residues. J gave up 9 bases and V 6 bases, and 9 bases lay outside the gene matches. CDR1 is WNHNN, CDR2 SYGVQD, per germline (reference sequence). The CDR3 DNA reads as TGCGCCAGCAGCCGGGACAGGGTGGTTGGTGAGCAGTTCTTC. This encodes CASSRDRVVGEQFF.

V gene TRBV28 combines with J gene TRBJ1-2; the D is unclear. The CDR3 extends over 13 amino acids. Trimming left V 6 bases short and J 7 bases short, with 15 bases between. Germline CDR1 MDHEN, CDR2 SYDVKM. The CDR3 DNA follows: TGTGCCAGCAGCCCACCACTCCAGGTTGGCTACACCTTC. Protein sequence: CASSPPLQVGYTF.

The CDR3 reads CASSIDPLRPQHF. The CDR3 DNA reads as TGTGCCAGTAGTATAGATCCCCTTAGGCCCCAGCATTTT. The chain recombines TRBV19 with TRBJ1-5; the D is unclear. There are 13 residues in the CDR3. Trimming stripped 0 bases from V and 9 bases from J, with 9 bases between. CDR1 LNHDA and CDR2 SQIVND come from the germline V gene (reference sequence). The entire variable domain, with the rest obtained from reference TRBV19 and TRBJ1-5, is as follows: DGGITQSPKYLFRKEGQNVTLSCEQNLNHDAMYWYRQDPGQGLRLIYYSQIVNDFQKGDIAEGYSVSREKKESFPLTVTSAQKNPTAFYLCASSIDPLRPQHFGDGTRLSIL.

J is TRBJ2-5 and V is TRBV4-3, with a weak D call TRBD2 (5 bases). In germline, CDR1 is LGHNA, CDR2 YSLEER. The CDR3 totals 15 residues. The germline V and J ends were trimmed by 0 bases and 7 bases, with 15 bases remaining between them. DNA for the CDR3: TGCGCCAGCAGCCAAGATAATGACTACCGGGGGACCCAGTACTTC. It codes for CASSQDNDYRGTQYF.

J is TRBJ2-7 and V is TRBV28; 7 bases match TRBD1. The CDR3 has 13 amino acids. The germline CDR1 and CDR2 sequences are MDHEN and SYDVKM. V was clipped by 5 bases and J by 5 bases; unmatched bases: 6. CDR3 protein: CASSHRGSNEQYF. As DNA, the CDR3 is TGTGCCAGCAGTCACAGGGGTTCCAACGAGCAGTACTTC.

The rearrangement links TRBV2 to TRBJ2-7; perhaps TRBD1 as D (7 bases). The CDR3 extends over 15 amino acids. The V gene lost 1 base and the J gene lost 6 bases, with 16 bases spanning the gap. CDR1 and CDR2 (germline): SNHLY, FYNNEI. CDR3 DNA sequence: TGTGCCAGCAGTGAAGAAGGAGGGGGCAGGTTCGAGCAGTACTTC. Translated, it gives CASSEEGGGRFEQYF.

The chain has TRBV4-1 and TRBJ2-7, with no clear D. CDR3 length equals 15 residues. Germline-derived CDR1 and CDR2 are MGHRA and YSYEKL. Trimming removed 0 bases from V and 0 bases from J, with 9 bases in between. The CDR3 is CASSQDALTSYEQYF. The CDR3 DNA reads TGCGCCAGCAGCCAAGATGCCCTAACCTCCTACGAGCAGTACTTC.

V is TRBV28 and J is TRBJ1-3, with TRBD1 identical over 8 bases. Germline V gene sequence: CDR1 MDHEN, CDR2 SYDVKM. This CDR3 has 16 residues. Germline trimming cut 6 bases from V and 4 bases from J; bases unmatched to any gene: 11. The CDR3 loop reads CASSPGQGVSGNTIYF. DNA of the CDR3: TGTGCCAGCAGCCCCGGACAGGGAGTCTCCGGAAACACCATATATTTT.

The J gene is TRBJ2-3, the V gene TRBV27, with 9 bases matching TRBD1. The CDR3 spans 14 residues. Germline V gene lookup returns CDR1 MNHEY and CDR2 SMNVEV (reference sequence). The V segment lost 4 bases and the J segment 5 bases; nucleotides outside the gene matches: 4. The CDR3 loop is CASSYTGGLDTQYF. CDR3 nucleotides: TGTGCCAGCAGTTACACAGGGGGCCTAGATACGCAGTATTTT.